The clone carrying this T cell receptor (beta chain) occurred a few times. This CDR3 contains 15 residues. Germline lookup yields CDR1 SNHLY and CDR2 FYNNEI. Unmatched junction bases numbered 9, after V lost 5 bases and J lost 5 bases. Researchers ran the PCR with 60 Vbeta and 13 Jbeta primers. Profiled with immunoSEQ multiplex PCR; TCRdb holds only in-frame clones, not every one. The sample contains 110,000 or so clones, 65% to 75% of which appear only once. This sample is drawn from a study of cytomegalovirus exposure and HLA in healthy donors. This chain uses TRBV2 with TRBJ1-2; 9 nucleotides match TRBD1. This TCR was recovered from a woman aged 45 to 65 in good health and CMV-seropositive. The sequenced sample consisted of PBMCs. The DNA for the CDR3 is TGTGCCAGCAGTCCAAGTCCCGGGACAGGGTATGGCTACACCTTC. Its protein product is CASSPSPGTGYGYTF.